This entry concerns a single T cell receptor beta chain. Localized lung adenocarcinoma, a non-small cell lung cancer, affected the donors. The sample comes from a study of CD4 and CD8 cells across lung adenocarcinoma regions. Each CDR3 protein gets one entry after TCRdb re-called the PCR reads with MiXCR. Among about 12,000 distinct CDR3 sequences listed, about 50% were seen once. Germline CDR1 reads MNHNS; CDR2 reads SASEGT. V was trimmed by 3 bases and J by 4 bases, leaving 4 bases between them. This CDR3 is 13 amino acids long. Sequencing input: CD8+ T cells from the margin of a lung tumor. The rearrangement joins TRBV6-1 to TRBJ1-6; D not resolved. The TCR sequence derives from a female donor with lung adenocarcinoma. The CD4 and CD8 labels of this study may be unreliable. CDR3 region: CASSDTYNSPLHF. As DNA, the CDR3 is TGTGCCAGCAGTGACACATATAATTCACCCCTCCACTTT.